This is a list of T cell receptor beta chains from one sample in a study of beta chain features in type 1 diabetes. Data came from immunoSEQ multiplex PCR; TCRdb stores just in-frame clones and leaves some out. The data show approximately 140,000 clones, with around 9% seen just once and 0.75% held by the top ten. Specimen: central memory CD4+ T cells from blood. These receptors all come from a young man with type 1 diabetes. Each CDR3 is given with its conserved first and last residue. The order of the fields is J gene, V gene, D gene, clone size, CDR3 protein, CDR3 DNA. A D gene is named only where the DNA matches it firmly. Only some rows state a clone size, as once, few, many or a class for expanded clones.

J: TRBJ1-1; V: TRBV29-1; D: -; size: few; CDR3: CSVAQGWGMNTEAFF; DNA: TGCAGCGTTGCTCAGGGTTGGGGTATGAACACTGAAGCTTTCTTT
J: TRBJ1-6; V: TRBV6-6; D: -; size: many; CDR3: CASSQGAGNSPLHF; DNA: TGTGCCAGCAGCCAGGGTGCCGGAAATTCACCCCTCCACTTT
J: TRBJ2-7; V: TRBV25-1; D: -; size: few; CDR3: CASSESTGRSYEQYF; DNA: TGTGCCAGCAGTGAATCGACAGGACGCAGCTACGAGCAGTACTTC
J: TRBJ1-2; V: TRBV30; D: -; size: few; CDR3: CAWSGGRRF; DNA: TGTGCCTGGAGTGGCGGGCGCCGCTTC
J: TRBJ2-7; V: TRBV7-7; D: -; size: few; CDR3: CASSLNSFLDEQYF; DNA: TGTGCTAGCAGCTTAAACAGCTTTTTGGACGAGCAGTACTTC
J: TRBJ2-7; V: TRBV5-8; D: TRBD1; size: few; CDR3: CASSRLQGYEQYF; DNA: TGTGCCAGCAGCCGACTACAGGGGTACGAGCAGTACTTC
J: TRBJ2-5; V: TRBV5-4; D: -; size: -; CDR3: CASSLGWQGETQYF; DNA: TGTGCCAGCAGCTTGGGATGGCAGGGAGAGACCCAGTACTTC
J: TRBJ1-6; V: TRBV4-1; D: -; size: -; CDR3: CASSQFRVQHNSPLHF; DNA: TGCGCCAGCAGCCAATTTAGAGTACAGCATAATTCACCCCTCCACTTT
J: TRBJ1-2; V: TRBV27; D: TRBD1; size: few; CDR3: CASSLSTGGSLGGYTF; DNA: TGTGCCAGCAGTCTGTCGACAGGGGGAAGTTTAGGTGGCTACACCTTC
J: TRBJ2-3; V: TRBV11-2; D: TRBD2; size: -; CDR3: CASSQLSGGHTDTQYF; DNA: TGCGCCAGCAGCCAATTGAGCGGGGGACACACAGATACGCAGTATTTT
J: TRBJ1-1; V: TRBV9; D: -; size: few; CDR3: CASSVDQVSIAFF; DNA: TGTGCCAGCAGCGTAGACCAGGTCTCCATAGCTTTCTTT
J: TRBJ1-2; V: TRBV5-1; D: TRBD1; size: few; CDR3: CASSPGTANYGYTF; DNA: TGCGCCAGCAGCCCTGGGACAGCCAACTATGGCTACACCTTC
J: TRBJ2-1; V: TRBV6-5; D: -; size: -; CDR3: CASSLGLFNEQFF; DNA: TGTGCCAGCAGTCTGGGACTCTTCAATGAGCAGTTCTTC
J: TRBJ2-1; V: TRBV11-2; D: TRBD2; size: -; CDR3: CASSLGLADEQFF; DNA: TGTGCCAGCAGCTTAGGACTAGCCGATGAGCAGTTCTTC
J: TRBJ2-3; V: TRBV7-2; D: TRBD2; size: -; CDR3: CASSMTSGDTQYF; DNA: TGTGCCAGCAGCATGACTAGCGGAGATACGCAGTATTTT
J: TRBJ1-5; V: TRBV30; D: -; size: few; CDR3: CAWSVQGYQPQHF; DNA: TGTGCCTGGAGTGTTCAGGGGTATCAGCCCCAGCATTTT
J: TRBJ2-5; V: TRBV10-3; D: -; size: -; CDR3: CAISESLAQETQYF; DNA: TGTGCCATCAGTGAGTCATTAGCCCAAGAGACCCAGTACTTC
J: TRBJ2-5; V: TRBV28; D: TRBD2; size: few; CDR3: CASSNPGLIQETQYF; DNA: TGTGCCAGCAGTAACCCGGGACTAATACAAGAGACCCAGTACTTC
J: TRBJ1-2; V: TRBV18; D: TRBD1; size: few; CDR3: CASSPRQGAYGYTF; DNA: TGTGCCAGCTCCCCTAGACAGGGGGCCTATGGCTACACCTTC
J: TRBJ1-5; V: TRBV7-2; D: -; size: -; CDR3: CASSGQGTYSNQPQHF; DNA: TGTGCCAGCAGCGGGCAGGGGACATATAGCAATCAGCCCCAGCATTTT
J: TRBJ2-1; V: TRBV28; D: TRBD2; size: few; CDR3: CASRLGLAGDLLSYNEQFF; DNA: TGTGCCAGCAGACTCGGACTAGCGGGGGACCTACTCTCCTACAATGAGCAGTTCTTC
J: TRBJ2-7; V: TRBV18; D: -; size: few; CDR3: CASSPGQGAYEQYF; DNA: TGTGCCAGCTCACCGGGACAAGGGGCCTACGAGCAGTACTTC
J: TRBJ2-1; V: TRBV29-1; D: TRBD2; size: -; CDR3: CSVAGGARNEQFF; DNA: TGCAGCGTTGCGGGGGGGGCCAGAAATGAGCAGTTCTTC
J: TRBJ2-7; V: TRBV7-2; D: TRBD1; size: few; CDR3: CASSLAGTGGYYEQYF; DNA: TGTGCCAGCAGCTTAGCTGGGACAGGGGGCTACTACGAGCAGTACTTC
J: TRBJ2-2; V: TRBV9; D: TRBD1; size: -; CDR3: CASSVAAGGSGELFF; DNA: TGTGCCAGCAGCGTAGCCGCAGGGGGCAGCGGGGAGCTGTTTTTT
J: TRBJ2-5; V: TRBV7-2; D: -; size: -; CDR3: CASSSRRQETQYF; DNA: TGTGCCAGCAGCTCAAGGCGGCAAGAGACCCAGTACTTC
J: TRBJ2-2; V: TRBV11-2; D: -; size: -; CDR3: CASSPIGTRELFF; DNA: TGTGCCAGCAGCCCGATTGGGACAAGGGAGCTGTTTTTT
J: TRBJ2-1; V: TRBV5-6; D: TRBD2; size: few; CDR3: CASTAGAAYNEQFF; DNA: TGTGCCAGCACAGCGGGGGCTGCCTACAATGAGCAGTTCTTC
J: TRBJ1-6; V: TRBV4-1; D: -; size: -; CDR3: CASSQDWGGAYNSPLHF; DNA: TGCGCCAGCAGCCAAGATTGGGGGGGCGCGTATAATTCACCCCTCCACTTT
J: TRBJ1-1; V: TRBV4-2; D: -; size: -; CDR3: CASSQVGALDTEAFF; DNA: TGTGCCAGCAGCCAAGTGGGGGCATTGGACACTGAAGCTTTCTTT
J: TRBJ2-3; V: TRBV28; D: TRBD2; size: -; CDR3: CAAGGYTDTQYF; DNA: TGTGCCGCGGGGGGGTATACAGATACGCAGTATTTT
J: TRBJ2-5; V: TRBV19; D: TRBD2; size: -; CDR3: CATSTGGKETQYF; DNA: TGTGCCACTTCAACGGGGGGTAAAGAGACCCAGTACTTC
J: TRBJ2-7; V: TRBV20-1; D: -; size: -; CDR3: CSASSRDEQYF; DNA: TGCAGTGCTAGTTCCAGGGACGAGCAGTACTTC
J: TRBJ1-5; V: TRBV30; D: -; size: few; CDR3: CAWSKAAGDQPQHF; DNA: TGTGCCTGGAGCAAGGCGGCGGGCGACCAGCCCCAGCATTTT
J: TRBJ2-3; V: TRBV2; D: -; size: -; CDR3: CASTPQRSGATQYF; DNA: TGTGCCAGCACCCCCCAAAGGTCAGGGGCTACGCAGTATTTT
J: TRBJ2-6; V: TRBV19; D: TRBD1; size: few; CDR3: CASSARTGRSGANVLTF; DNA: TGTGCCAGTAGTGCCCGGACAGGGCGCTCTGGGGCCAACGTCCTGACTTTC
J: TRBJ1-2; V: TRBV7-9; D: TRBD1; size: few; CDR3: CASSLGDRNYGYTF; DNA: TGTGCCAGCAGCTTAGGGGACAGAAACTATGGCTACACCTTC
J: TRBJ2-1; V: TRBV29-1; D: TRBD2; size: -; CDR3: CSVEVLAGYNEQFF; DNA: TGCAGCGTTGAGGTCCTAGCGGGGTACAATGAGCAGTTCTTC
J: TRBJ2-7; V: TRBV5-1; D: TRBD2; size: many; CDR3: CASSAGTTAEQYF; DNA: TGCGCCAGCAGCGCCGGGACTACAGCCGAGCAGTACTTC
J: TRBJ2-3; V: TRBV29-1; D: TRBD2; size: -; CDR3: CSLWTRETDTQYF; DNA: TGCAGCCTCTGGACTAGAGAGACAGATACGCAGTATTTT
J: TRBJ2-2; V: TRBV30; D: TRBD1; size: -; CDR3: CAWTRGKNTGELFF; DNA: TGTGCCTGGACCAGGGGGAAGAACACCGGGGAGCTGTTTTTT
J: TRBJ2-5; V: TRBV5-4; D: TRBD2; size: few; CDR3: CASSSQLAGEETQYF; DNA: TGTGCCAGCAGCTCGCAGTTAGCGGGTGAAGAGACCCAGTACTTC
J: TRBJ2-1; V: TRBV4-1; D: TRBD2; size: -; CDR3: CASSQAVGGGGDEQFF; DNA: TGCGCCAGCAGCCAAGCTGTGGGCGGGGGGGGAGATGAGCAGTTCTTC
J: TRBJ2-3; V: TRBV5-1; D: TRBD1; size: -; CDR3: CASRDRAGVATDTQYF; DNA: TGCGCCAGCAGAGACAGGGCAGGGGTGGCTACAGATACGCAGTATTTT
J: TRBJ1-1; V: TRBV5-6; D: -; size: -; CDR3: CASSLKLRRGNTEAFF; DNA: TGTGCCAGCAGCTTAAAACTCCGGCGGGGGAACACTGAAGCTTTCTTT
J: TRBJ1-1; V: TRBV7-9; D: -; size: few; CDR3: CASSFSRGNTEAFF; DNA: TGTGCCAGCAGCTTTTCCCGCGGAAACACTGAAGCTTTCTTT
J: TRBJ2-5; V: TRBV11-2; D: TRBD2; size: -; CDR3: CASSSALAGTETQYF; DNA: TGTGCCAGCAGCTCAGCACTAGCGGGGACGGAGACCCAGTACTTC
J: TRBJ1-2; V: TRBV10-3; D: -; size: few; CDR3: CAISDPRGGRGYTF; DNA: TGTGCCATCAGTGATCCCAGGGGTGGTCGGGGCTACACCTTC
J: TRBJ2-7; V: TRBV7-9; D: TRBD1; size: -; CDR3: CASSRPGQGRYEQYF; DNA: TGTGCCAGCAGCCGGCCGGGACAGGGTCGCTACGAGCAGTACTTC
J: TRBJ1-4; V: TRBV7-9; D: TRBD1; size: -; CDR3: CASSPGQGYDEKLFF; DNA: TGTGCCAGCAGCCCTGGACAGGGTTACGATGAAAAACTGTTTTTT
J: TRBJ2-3; V: TRBV2; D: -; size: -; CDR3: CASRASGYTDTQYF; DNA: TGTGCCAGCAGGGCGAGCGGGTACACAGATACGCAGTATTTT
J: TRBJ2-5; V: TRBV20-1; D: -; size: -; CDR3: CSASGQETQYF; DNA: TGCAGTGCTAGCGGCCAAGAGACCCAGTACTTC
J: TRBJ2-4; V: TRBV12-5; D: -; size: -; CDR3: CASGLTPDRNIQYF; DNA: TGTGCTAGTGGTTTGACCCCGGACAGAAACATTCAGTACTTC
J: TRBJ1-6; V: TRBV30; D: -; size: few; CDR3: CAWSVQEGPLHF; DNA: TGTGCCTGGAGTGTGCAGGAGGGACCCCTCCACTTT
J: TRBJ2-1; V: TRBV6-6; D: -; size: -; CDR3: CASSPTVNEQFF; DNA: TGTGCCAGCAGTCCTACCGTCAATGAGCAGTTCTTC
J: TRBJ2-3; V: TRBV6-5; D: -; size: -; CDR3: CASSGVLSTDTQYF; DNA: TGTGCCAGCAGCGGAGTCCTCAGCACAGATACGCAGTATTTT
J: TRBJ1-1; V: TRBV5-4; D: -; size: -; CDR3: CASSRALEEAEAFF; DNA: TGTGCCAGCAGCAGGGCGCTTGAGGAGGCTGAAGCTTTCTTT
J: TRBJ1-1; V: TRBV6-5; D: TRBD1; size: -; CDR3: CASSYSIGGQGLPAFF; DNA: TGTGCCAGCAGTTACTCTATCGGTGGACAGGGGTTGCCAGCTTTCTTT